What follows is one T cell receptor beta chain and its context. The count of this clone is one. Which antigen it targets is not known. Per-nucleotide qualities are absent, and no much larger clonotype sits a single base away. The CDR3 holds 16 amino acids from the cysteine to the phenylalanine. Of the read, only the CDR3 DNA is kept; its 48 bases are in frame from base 1. CDR1 and CDR2, per the germline V gene, are MGHRA and YSYEKL. Trimming takes 4 bases from V and 0 bases from J, and the germline ends sit 16 bases apart. The data are from a study of T cell changes during pregnancy in multiple sclerosis (dated by TCRdb to about 2019). For the study in its entirety: The study looked at changes in the T cell repertoire across pregnancy in women with multiple sclerosis.

Library creation used the immunoSEQ multiplex PCR assay. TCRdb provides this immuneACCESS table in a form limited to in-frame rearrangements. Some clones are lacking; in checked studies, under half of them reflect an unresolved V gene, and why the rest are absent is not known. In this sample the table shows fewer than 40,000 clones, about nine tenths of which occur a single time. The ten biggest clones cover roughly a tenth of the sample. The sequence came from a female donor with multiple sclerosis, enrolled in a pregnancy study. The input for sequencing was CD8+ T cells from peripheral blood mononuclear cells, taken before pregnancy. This chain joins TRBV4-1 to TRBJ2-7; 5 matching bases give a weak D call of TRBD2. The DNA is TGCGCCAGCAGCCCCGGGGAGCAGCGGAGCTCCTACGAGCAGTACTTC. This gives the protein CASSPGEQRSSYEQYF.